Listed below are T cell receptor beta chains from one sample, sequenced in a study of blood T cell repertoires in COVID-19. The assay was immunoSEQ multiplex PCR, and TCRdb's table has in-frame clones only and misses some. The repertoire holds about 270,000 clones, around nine tenths seen once, with less than 3% in the top ten. The sample comprised PBMCs or T cells enriched from blood (not recorded which). These receptors were collected from a woman younger than 30 who had recovered from COVID-19. Each CDR3 is given with its conserved first and last residue. D genes are given only for firm matches. Clone size appears in some rows only: once, few, many, or a class for an expanded clone.

j_gene | v_gene | d_gene | abundance | len | CDR3aa
TRBJ1-4 | TRBV19 | TRBD1 | . | 16 | CASSKPGQGHNEKLFF
TRBJ2-3 | TRBV9 | TRBD2 | . | 17 | CASSVVGARGGTDTQYF
TRBJ1-2 | TRBV28 | TRBD1 | . | 14 | CASRGQGIKDGYTF
TRBJ1-2 | TRBV10-3 | . | . | 15 | CAISESPGLRYGYTF
TRBJ1-2 | TRBV12-3/TRBV12-4 | . | . | 13 | CASSFPGNYGYTF
TRBJ1-2 | TRBV30 | TRBD1 | . | 14 | CACIGTGTNYGYTF
TRBJ2-1 | TRBV11-3 | TRBD2 | . | 16 | CASNPAGGSSYNEQFF
TRBJ2-3 | TRBV9 | . | . | 16 | CASSGARGASTDTQYF
TRBJ2-2 | TRBV11-2 | . | few | 15 | CASSLKQGNTGELFF
TRBJ2-5 | TRBV11-3 | TRBD1 | . | 16 | CASSFPGRGQGETQYF
TRBJ2-6 | TRBV19 | . | . | 17 | CASIRGGEISGANVLTF
TRBJ1-1 | TRBV12-2 | . | . | 18 | CASRLTPSTDRGSTEAFF
TRBJ2-2 | TRBV6-5 | . | . | 16 | CASSYFGQLPPGELFF